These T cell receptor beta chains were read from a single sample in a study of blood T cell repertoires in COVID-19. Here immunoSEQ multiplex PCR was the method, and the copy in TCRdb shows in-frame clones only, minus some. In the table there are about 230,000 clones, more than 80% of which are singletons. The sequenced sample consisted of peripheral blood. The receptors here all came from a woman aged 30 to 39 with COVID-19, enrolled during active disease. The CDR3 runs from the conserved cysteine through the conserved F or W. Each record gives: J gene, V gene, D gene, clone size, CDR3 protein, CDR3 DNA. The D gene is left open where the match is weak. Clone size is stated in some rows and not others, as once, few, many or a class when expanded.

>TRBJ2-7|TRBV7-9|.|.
CASSSPGLFAYEQYF
TGTGCCAGCAGCTCGCCAGGGTTATTTGCCTACGAGCAGTACTTC
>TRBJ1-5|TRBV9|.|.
CASSATGSNQPQHF
TGTGCCAGCAGCGCAACCGGTAGCAATCAGCCCCAGCATTTT
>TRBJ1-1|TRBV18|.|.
CASSPRDTEAFF
TGTGCCAGCTCACCTCGTGACACTGAAGCTTTCTTT
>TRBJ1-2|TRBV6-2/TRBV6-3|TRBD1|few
CASSHRGSDGYTF
TGTGCCAGCAGTCACAGGGGGAGTGATGGCTACACCTTC
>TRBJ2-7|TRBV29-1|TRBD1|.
CSVEGQGVAYEQYF
TGCAGCGTTGAAGGGCAGGGGGTGGCCTACGAGCAGTACTTC
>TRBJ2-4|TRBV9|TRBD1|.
CASSFGTGTNIQYF
TGTGCCAGCAGCTTTGGGACAGGGACGAACATTCAGTACTTC
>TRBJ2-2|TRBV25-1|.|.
CASSPRTGELFF
TGTGCCAGCAGTCCCAGGACCGGGGAGCTGTTTTTT
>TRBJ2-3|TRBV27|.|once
CASREIGGPLPDTQYF
TGTGCCAGCAGGGAGATCGGGGGGCCCCTCCCAGATACGCAGTATTTT
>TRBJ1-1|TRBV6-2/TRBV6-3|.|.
CASSFPEELTIFMNTEAFF
TGTGCCAGCAGTTTCCCCGAGGAGCTAACCATTTTCATGAACACTGAAGCTTTCTTT
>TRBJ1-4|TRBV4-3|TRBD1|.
CASSQDLATGPGEKLFF
TGCGCCAGCAGCCAAGATTTAGCGACAGGGCCGGGAGAAAAACTGTTTTTT
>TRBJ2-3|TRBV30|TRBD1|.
CACPRRQGGTDTQYF
TGTGCCTGCCCCAGGCGTCAGGGGGGCACAGATACGCAGTATTTT
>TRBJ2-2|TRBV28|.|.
CASRANTGELFF
TGTGCCAGCAGGGCAAACACCGGGGAGCTGTTTTTT
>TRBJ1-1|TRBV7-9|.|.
CASSPYGAFF
TGTGCCAGCAGCCCCTATGGAGCTTTCTTT
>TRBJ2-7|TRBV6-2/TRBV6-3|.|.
CASSYSETGLPYEQYF
TGTGCCAGCAGTTACTCGGAGACAGGCCTCCCCTACGAGCAGTACTTC
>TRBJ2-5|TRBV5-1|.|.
CASSLGGSGEETQYF
TGCGCCAGCAGCTTGGGTGGGTCAGGGGAAGAGACCCAGTACTTC
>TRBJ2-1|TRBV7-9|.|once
CASSPGQSPYNEQFF
TGTGCCAGCAGCCCTGGACAGTCTCCCTACAATGAGCAGTTCTTC
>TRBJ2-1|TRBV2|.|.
CASSVEQPRYEQFF
TGTGCCAGCAGTGTGGAACAGCCCAGGTATGAGCAGTTCTTC
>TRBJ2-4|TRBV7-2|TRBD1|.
CASSLDLTGGSKNIQYF
TGTGCCAGCAGCTTGGACTTGACAGGGGGGTCCAAAAACATTCAGTACTTC
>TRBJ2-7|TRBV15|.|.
CATSSSTGGGGYEQYF
TGTGCCACCAGCAGCTCAACAGGTGGCGGTGGCTACGAGCAGTACTTC
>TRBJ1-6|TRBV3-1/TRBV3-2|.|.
CASTHVRGKNSPLHF
TGTGCCAGCACCCATGTACGCGGGAAAAATTCACCCCTCCACTTT
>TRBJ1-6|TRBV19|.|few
CASRGGAEPLHF
TGTGCCAGTAGAGGAGGGGCGGAACCCCTCCACTTT
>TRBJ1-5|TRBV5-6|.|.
CASSVSFQGGQPQHF
TGTGCCAGCAGCGTCTCTTTCCAGGGTGGGCAGCCCCAGCATTTT
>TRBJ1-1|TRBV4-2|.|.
CASSPIRGNTEAFF
TGTGCCAGCAGTCCCATTCGAGGGAACACTGAAGCTTTCTTT
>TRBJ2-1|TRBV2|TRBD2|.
CASSVSPSGSGIEQFF
TGTGCCAGCAGTGTTTCGCCTAGCGGGAGTGGGATTGAGCAGTTCTTC
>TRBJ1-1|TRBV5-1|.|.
CASSPHHGQANTEAFF
TGCGCCAGCAGCCCCCATCATGGGCAGGCGAACACTGAAGCTTTCTTT
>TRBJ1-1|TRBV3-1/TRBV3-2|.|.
CASIGVRGSEAFF
TGTGCCAGCATCGGAGTTAGGGGATCTGAAGCTTTCTTT
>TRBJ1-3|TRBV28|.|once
CASSIQGTGNTIYF
TGTGCCAGCAGTATACAGGGTACTGGAAACACCATATATTTT
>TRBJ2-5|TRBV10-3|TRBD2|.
CAISEGLAGKETQYF
TGTGCCATCAGCGAGGGACTAGCGGGGAAAGAGACCCAGTACTTC
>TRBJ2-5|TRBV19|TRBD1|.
CASSTTSTGVETQYF
TGTGCCAGTAGTACGACGTCGACAGGGGTAGAGACCCAGTACTTC
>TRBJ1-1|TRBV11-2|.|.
CASSPPGALEAFF
TGTGCCAGCAGCCCCCCGGGAGCGCTTGAAGCTTTCTTT
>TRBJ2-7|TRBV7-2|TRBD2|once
CASSLESGANYEQYF
TGTGCCAGCAGCTTAGAAAGCGGGGCCAACTACGAGCAGTACTTC
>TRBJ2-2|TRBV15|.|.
CATSTRHTNTGELFF
TGTGCCACCAGCACCCGACACACGAACACCGGGGAGCTGTTTTTT
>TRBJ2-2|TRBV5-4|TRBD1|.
CASSLDRAETGELFF
TGTGCCAGCAGTCTAGACAGGGCTGAGACCGGGGAGCTGTTTTTT
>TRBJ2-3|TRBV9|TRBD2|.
CASSRTGLAGGTDTQYF
TGTGCCAGCAGCCGAACCGGTCTAGCGGGGGGCACAGATACGCAGTATTTT
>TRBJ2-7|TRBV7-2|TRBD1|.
CASSGPGQGPYEQYF
TGTGCCAGCAGTGGGCCGGGACAGGGACCCTACGAGCAGTACTTC
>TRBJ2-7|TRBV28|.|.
CASSFPQGGSYEQYF
TGTGCCAGCAGTTTCCCTCAGGGTGGGTCCTACGAGCAGTACTTC
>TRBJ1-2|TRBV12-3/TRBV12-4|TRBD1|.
CASSRQGASGYTF
TGTGCCAGCAGCCGACAGGGGGCAAGTGGCTACACCTTC
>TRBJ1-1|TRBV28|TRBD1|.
CASSLGGLGGHTEAFF
TGTGCCAGCAGTTTAGGGGGGCTAGGGGGCCACACTGAAGCTTTCTTT
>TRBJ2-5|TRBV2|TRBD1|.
CASRPGTGETQYF
TGTGCCAGCCGACCCGGGACAGGGGAGACCCAGTACTTC
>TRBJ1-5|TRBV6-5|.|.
CASWEDYDQPQHF
TGTGCCAGCTGGGAGGATTATGATCAGCCCCAGCATTTT
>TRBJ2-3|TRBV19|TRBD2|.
CASSGVAGGSSTDTQYF
TGTGCCAGCTCGGGGGTAGCGGGAGGGTCCTCCACAGATACGCAGTATTTT
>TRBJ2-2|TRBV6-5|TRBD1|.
CASVSYRGDGGELFF
TGTGCCAGCGTATCTTACAGGGGGGATGGCGGGGAGCTGTTTTTT